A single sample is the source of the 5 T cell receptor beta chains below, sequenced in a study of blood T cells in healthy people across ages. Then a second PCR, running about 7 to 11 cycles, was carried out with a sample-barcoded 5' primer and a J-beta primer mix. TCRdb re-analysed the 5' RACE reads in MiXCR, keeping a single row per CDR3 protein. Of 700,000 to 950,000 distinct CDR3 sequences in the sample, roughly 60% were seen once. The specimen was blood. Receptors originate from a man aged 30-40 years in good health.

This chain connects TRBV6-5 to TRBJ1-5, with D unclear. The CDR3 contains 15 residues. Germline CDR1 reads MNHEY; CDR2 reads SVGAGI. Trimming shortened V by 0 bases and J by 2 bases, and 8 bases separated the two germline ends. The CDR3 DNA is TGTGCCAGCAGTTACTCTTTCGCCGGCAATCAGCCCCAGCATTTT. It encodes CASSYSFAGNQPQHF.

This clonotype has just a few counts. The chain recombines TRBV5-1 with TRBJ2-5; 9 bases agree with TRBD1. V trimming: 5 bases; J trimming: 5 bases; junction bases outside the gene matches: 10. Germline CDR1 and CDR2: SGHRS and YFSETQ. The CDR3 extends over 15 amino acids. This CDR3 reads CASRDPTDRGETQYF. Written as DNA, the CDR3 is TGCGCCAGCAGGGACCCCACAGACAGGGGGGAGACCCAGTACTTC.

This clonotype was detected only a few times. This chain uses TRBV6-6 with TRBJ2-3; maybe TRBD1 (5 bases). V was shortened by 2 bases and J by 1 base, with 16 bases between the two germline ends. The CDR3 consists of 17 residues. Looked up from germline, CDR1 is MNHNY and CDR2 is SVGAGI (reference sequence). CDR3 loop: CASSYLDRNLRTDTQYF. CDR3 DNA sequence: TGTGCCAGCAGTTACCTCGACAGAAATCTTCGCACAGATACGCAGTATTTT.

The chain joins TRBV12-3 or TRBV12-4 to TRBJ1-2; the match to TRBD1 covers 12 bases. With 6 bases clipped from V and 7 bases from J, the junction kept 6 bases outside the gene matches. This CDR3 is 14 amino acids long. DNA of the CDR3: TGTGCCAGCAGCTGGGACAGGGGGCTTTCTGGCTACACCTTC. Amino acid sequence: CASSWDRGLSGYTF.

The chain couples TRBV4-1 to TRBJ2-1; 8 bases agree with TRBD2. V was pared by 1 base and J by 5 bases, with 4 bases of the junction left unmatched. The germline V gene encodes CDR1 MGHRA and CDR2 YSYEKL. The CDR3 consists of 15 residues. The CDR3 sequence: CASSQVALADNEQFF. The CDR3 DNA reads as TGCGCCAGCAGCCAAGTGGCACTAGCGGACAATGAGCAGTTCTTC.